The next 26 T cell receptor beta chains were all read from a single sample in a study of OX40 agonist ivuxolimab in advanced cancers. The protocol was immunoSEQ multiplex PCR, while the TCRdb copy is restricted to in-frame clones and leaves out a portion. The sample shows 25,000 to 35,000 clones, under 85% of them seen only once. Material: CD4+ or CD8+ T cells sorted from blood, obtained in a trial of the OX40 agonist ivuxolimab. These receptors originate from an adult with an advanced solid tumor such as melanoma, head and neck, liver or kidney cancer.

The chain carries TRBV29-1 and TRBJ2-2; the match to TRBD2 covers 11 bases. The V and J ends lost 5 bases and 0 bases, in that order; junction bases with no gene match: 8. The CDR3 length is 17 residues. CDR1 and CDR2 from the germline V gene are SQVTM and ANQGSEA. CDR3 DNA sequence: TGCAGCGTTACCCTGGGACTAGCGGCCGCGAACACCGGGGAGCTGTTTTTT. It yields the protein CSVTLGLAAANTGELFF.

The chain couples TRBV20-1 to TRBJ1-3; D is uncertain. Germline loops: CDR1 DFQATT, CDR2 SNEGSKA (reference sequence). The CDR3 runs 11 residues. The V and J ends lost 1 base and 6 bases respectively, with 4 bases between them. In DNA, the CDR3 is TGCAGTGCTAGAGGCCCAAACACCATATATTTT. As protein: CSARGPNTIYF.

The chain couples TRBV12-5 to TRBJ1-1; D uncertain. V lost 2 bases, J lost 0 bases, and 1 base lay in between. Germline assignment: CDR1 LGHNT and CDR2 FRNRAP. The CDR3 covers 12 residues. The CDR3 is CASGLLNTEAFF. The CDR3 DNA reads as TGTGCTAGTGGTTTGTTGAACACTGAAGCTTTCTTT.

The chain couples TRBV11-1 to TRBJ2-5, with D unclear. Trimming took off 2 bases at V and 2 bases at J, with 6 bases between the two ends. Germline CDR1 and CDR2: SGHAT and FQDESV (reference sequence). This CDR3 has 13 residues. DNA of the CDR3: TGTGCCAGCAGCTTACGCAGGCAAGAGACCCAGTACTTC. This translates into CASSLRRQETQYF.

This clone occurred a few times. The V call is TRBV7-2, the J call TRBJ1-1, with a tentative D call TRBD1 (6 bases). Germline V gene lookup returns CDR1 SGHTA and CDR2 FQGNSA. CDR3 length equals 17 residues. Trimming removed 5 bases from V and 0 bases from J, with 19 bases in between. CDR3 sequence: CASSLVMGGGLNTEAFF. The CDR3 DNA sequence: TGTGCCAGCAGCCTGGTGATGGGCGGGGGCTTGAACACTGAAGCTTTCTTT.

This clone was observed a single time. The CDR3 is CASSFWEGGTEAFF. The CDR3 nucleotides are TGTGCCAGCAGCTTTTGGGAAGGGGGCACTGAAGCTTTCTTT. The genes are TRBV7-9 and TRBJ1-1, with D possibly matching TRBD1 (6 bases). Trimming took 3 bases from V and 4 from J, leaving 12 bases between them. This CDR3 contains 14 residues. The germline CDR1 and CDR2 sequences are SEHNR and FQNEAQ (reference sequence).

The chain has TRBV10-1 and TRBJ2-3, with TRBD1 as a possible D gene (5 bases). In germline, CDR1 is WNHNN, CDR2 SYGVQD (reference sequence). This CDR3 region has 14 residues. V was trimmed by 2 bases and J by 0 bases, leaving 6 bases between them. The CDR3: CASSEPGSTDTQYF. CDR3 nucleotides: TGCGCCAGCAGTGAGCCAGGGAGCACAGATACGCAGTATTTT.

CDR3 residues: CASGLNLRGARTGELFF. Written as DNA, the CDR3 is TGTGCTAGTGGTTTGAACCTTCGCGGGGCCCGCACCGGGGAGCTGTTTTTT. The chain couples TRBV12-5 to TRBJ2-2; TRBD2 might be the D (6 bases). The CDR3 runs to 17 residues. V lost 2 bases to trimming and J lost 4 bases, with 17 bases between them. The V gene's germline CDR1 is LGHNT and CDR2 FRNRAP.

The chain has TRBV27 and TRBJ2-5; D remains ambiguous. The CDR3 totals 13 residues. CDR1 and CDR2 (germline): MNHEY, SMNVEV (reference sequence). V lost 6 bases to trimming and J lost 7 bases, with 15 bases between them. CDR3 region: CASRPQERGTQYF. CDR3 bases: TGTGCCAGCAGACCCCAGGAGCGTGGGACCCAGTACTTC.

This rearrangement joins TRBV4-2 to TRBJ2-2, with 7 bases that match TRBD1. Germline V CDR1 and CDR2: LGHNA, YNFKEQ. The trim removed 1 base at V and 4 bases at J, leaving 3 bases unmatched. The CDR3 extends over 15 amino acids. The DNA for the CDR3 is TGTGCCAGCAGCCAAGGACAGGGTCCCACCGGGGAGCTGTTTTTT. Translation gives CASSQGQGPTGELFF.

V gene TRBV2 combines with J gene TRBJ2-1, with D unclear. Germline assignment: CDR1 SNHLY and CDR2 FYNNEI. The CDR3 totals 12 residues. V lost 6 bases, J lost 7 bases, and 10 bases lay in between. This CDR3 is CASRGIKNEQFF. The CDR3 DNA sequence: TGTGCCAGCAGAGGGATCAAAAATGAGCAGTTCTTC.

The rearrangement uses TRBV11-3 and TRBJ2-3; TRBD2 might be the D (5 bases). Trimming shortened V by 5 bases and J by 4 bases, and 13 bases separated the two germline ends. The CDR3 covers 14 residues. Germline V gene lookup returns CDR1 SGHNT and CDR2 YENEEA. This CDR3 reads CASSLSGAADTQYF. DNA of the CDR3: TGTGCCAGCAGCCTAAGCGGCGCGGCAGATACGCAGTATTTT. The whole variable domain, remainder taken from reference TRBV11-3 and TRBJ2-3, is EAGVVQSPRYKIIEKKQPVAFWCNPISGHNTLYWYLQNLGQGPELLIRYENEEAVDDSQLPKDRFSAERLKGVDSTLKIQPAELGDSAVYLCASSLSGAADTQYFGPGTRLTVL.

The V gene is TRBV9, the J gene TRBJ2-7, with D perhaps TRBD1 or TRBD2 (5 bases each). This CDR3 has 14 residues. Trimming shortened V by 4 bases and J by 1 base, and 12 bases separated the two germline ends. Germline V gene data show CDR1 as SGDLS and CDR2 as YYNGEE. CDR3 amino acids: CASSFLGTSYEQYF. DNA of the CDR3: TGTGCCAGCAGCTTTCTCGGGACGTCCTACGAGCAGTACTTC.

The CDR3 sequence is CASSLGGVQFF. CDR3 in DNA: TGCGCCAGCAGCTTGGGCGGGGTACAGTTCTTC. The chain couples TRBV5-1 to TRBJ2-1, with D perhaps TRBD2 (6 bases). CDR3 length equals 11 residues. Germline CDR1 and CDR2: SGHRS and YFSETQ. V was clipped by 0 bases and J by 13 bases, with 8 bases between them.

V usage is TRBV6-1 and J usage is TRBJ1-6, with D perhaps TRBD1 (6 bases). Trimming removed 3 bases from V and 9 bases from J, with 12 bases in between. CDR3 length equals 14 residues. From germline, CDR1 is MNHNS and CDR2 SASEGT. In DNA form, the CDR3 reads TGTGCCAGCAGTGACACAGGGTTGGGTTCACCCCTCCACTTT. As protein: CASSDTGLGSPLHF.

This clone was detected only a few times. This sequence joins TRBV7-6 and TRBJ2-7; 10 bases are a match to TRBD2. The CDR3 runs to 15 residues. V gave up 5 bases and J gave up 5 bases; unmatched junction bases: 9. Germline V CDR1 and CDR2: SGHVS, FNYEAQ. CDR3 residues: CASSPRERGGHEQYF. CDR3 coding DNA: TGTGCCAGCAGCCCAAGGGAGCGGGGGGGCCACGAGCAGTACTTC.

This clone was counted once. V is TRBV6-1 and J is TRBJ2-7, with D possibly being TRBD1 or TRBD2 (5 bases each). CDR1 MNHNS and CDR2 SASEGT come from the germline V gene. The V end was cut by 6 bases, the J end by 2 bases, with 14 bases between. The CDR3 runs to 14 residues. The DNA for the CDR3 is TGTGCCAGCAGGGATACGGGACGCCCCTACGAGCAGTACTTC. It translates to CASRDTGRPYEQYF.

The genes are TRBV7-3 and TRBJ2-3; D is uncertain. The CDR3 totals 13 residues. The V end lost 2 bases, the J end lost 5 bases, and 8 bases lay between the germline ends. Germline CDR1 is SGHTA and CDR2 is FQGTGA. CDR3 sequence: CASSLLMQDTQYF. DNA of the CDR3: TGTGCCAGCAGCTTATTAATGCAAGATACGCAGTATTTT.

This clone was detected only a few times. This chain uses TRBV5-1 with TRBJ2-6; perhaps D is TRBD1 or TRBD2 (5 bases each). Trimming shortened V by 4 bases and J by 2 bases, and 7 bases separated the two germline ends. This CDR3 is built from 14 residues. From germline, CDR1 is SGHRS and CDR2 YFSETQ. The CDR3 here is CASSRDAGANVLTF. The CDR3 DNA is TGCGCCAGCAGCCGGGACGCTGGGGCCAACGTCCTGACTTTC.

This clone was recorded only once. The chain links TRBV6-5 to TRBJ2-7; D is uncertain. The germline gives CDR1 MNHEY, CDR2 SVGAGI. There are 13 residues in the CDR3. V lost 0 bases and J 1 base, leaving 4 bases between the germline ends. The CDR3 sequence is CASSYSGSYEQYV. The DNA for the CDR3 is TGTGCCAGCAGTTACTCGGGGTCCTACGAGCAGTACGTC.

This clone was detected only a few times. The V call is TRBV19, the J call TRBJ2-3; TRBD2 matches at 7 bases. This CDR3 region has 14 residues. The V gene end was trimmed by 4 bases and the J gene end by 6 bases; junction bases not matched to a gene: 7. In germline, CDR1 is LNHDA, CDR2 SQIVND (reference sequence). In DNA form, the CDR3 reads TGTGCCAGTAGTAAAGGGGCTAGCGGTGATACGCAGTATTTT. Protein sequence: CASSKGASGDTQYF.

This clone has more than one count but fewer than ten. This rearrangement joins TRBV19 to TRBJ1-2; D might be TRBD1 (5 bases). The V and J ends lost 7 bases and 8 bases respectively, with 20 bases between them. The CDR3 spans 14 residues. Germline-derived CDR1 and CDR2 are LNHDA and SQIVND (reference sequence). CDR3 DNA sequence: TGTGCCAGTAACCCGGACGGGCTAGGGGAGGGCTACACCTTC. It translates to CASNPDGLGEGYTF.

The chain combines TRBV6-1 with TRBJ1-1; 7 bases fit TRBD1. Germline values: CDR1 MNHNS, CDR2 SASEGT. The length of the CDR3 is 11 residues. The V segment lost 7 bases and the J segment 6 bases; nucleotides outside the gene matches: 2. The CDR3 DNA reads as TGTGCCAGCATAAGGGGGCCTGAAGCTTTCTTT. This codes for CASIRGPEAFF.

The genes are TRBV19 and TRBJ1-4; D possibly corresponds to TRBD1 (6 bases). The V end was cut by 6 bases, the J end by 7 bases, with 21 bases between. This CDR3 is built from 16 residues. CDR1 and CDR2 from the germline V gene are LNHDA and SQIVND (reference sequence). The CDR3 loop reads CASSPTVGGVSEKLFF. CDR3 nucleotides: TGTGCCAGTAGCCCGACCGTGGGGGGCGTAAGTGAAAAACTGTTTTTT.

This chain uses TRBV4-1 with TRBJ2-2; D is tentatively TRBD1 or TRBD2 (6 bases each). V lost 0 bases, J lost 0 bases, and 14 bases lay in between. Germline-derived CDR1 and CDR2 are MGHRA and YSYEKL. The CDR3 totals 18 residues. DNA of the CDR3: TGCGCCAGCAGCCAAGAAACGGCTCGGGGGCCGAACACCGGGGAGCTGTTTTTT. Translating it yields CASSQETARGPNTGELFF.

This sequence joins TRBV5-1 and TRBJ1-1; TRBD1 matches 8 bases. Looked up from germline, CDR1 is SGHRS and CDR2 is YFSETQ. This CDR3 has 14 amino acids. The J segment lost 3 bases and the V segment lost 6 bases, leaving 7 bases of the junction unmatched. CDR3 sequence: CASNPGQGYTEAFF. CDR3 nucleotides: TGCGCCAGCAATCCTGGACAGGGATACACTGAAGCTTTCTTT. Filled out from reference TRBV5-1 and TRBJ1-1, the complete variable domain reads KAGVTQTPRYLIKTRGQQVTLSCSPISGHRSVSWYQQTPGQGLQFLFEYFSETQRNKGNFPGRFSGRQFSNSRSEMNVSTLELGDSALYLCASNPGQGYTEAFFGQGTRLTVV.